This is a list of T cell receptor beta chains from one sample in a study of T-cell memory formation after mild COVID-19. TCRdb used MiXCR to reprocess the 5' RACE reads, holding one entry per CDR3 protein. Altogether around 210,000 distinct CDR3 sequences are present, 9.5% being singletons, with the ten largest covering 3.5% to 4%. Sequenced material: PBMCs or a T cell subset sorted from them (not recorded which). The receptors stem from a man younger than 30 who had mild COVID-19 (a few samples of this study predate the infection). Cell type and time point are not known. The CDR3 runs from the conserved cysteine through the conserved F or W. Each record gives: V gene, J gene, clone size, D gene, CDR3 DNA, CDR3 protein. A D gene is named only where the DNA matches it firmly. Clone size, where shown, is once, few, many, or a class for clones that have expanded.

>TRBV3-1|TRBJ2-5|few|TRBD2
TGTGCCAGCAGCCATGGAATTATCGGGACTAGCGGGGGGAAGGAGACCCAGTACTTC
CASSHGIIGTSGGKETQYF
>TRBV4-1|TRBJ1-1|-|-
TGCGCCAGCAGCCAACCGTTACCCAACATTGAAGCTTTCTTT
CASSQPLPNIEAFF
>TRBV12-3/TRBV12-4|TRBJ2-4|-|-
TGTGCCAGCAGTCGACAGGGAGGGTCAAACATTCAGTACTTC
CASSRQGGSNIQYF
>TRBV6-1|TRBJ2-1|few|-
TGTGCCAGCAGGTTTCTCTACAATGAGCAGTTCTTC
CASRFLYNEQFF
>TRBV6-6|TRBJ2-7|-|-
TGTGCCACGCAGGGTCACTACGAGCAGTACTTC
CATQGHYEQYF
>TRBV6-1|TRBJ2-7|-|TRBD1
TGTGCCAGCAGTGCTCGACAGGGCTGGGACGAGCAGTACTTC
CASSARQGWDEQYF
>TRBV5-1|TRBJ2-7|many|-
TGCGCCAGCAGCTGGATGGGGAACTACGAGCAGTACTTC
CASSWMGNYEQYF
>TRBV10-3|TRBJ1-1|few|-
TGTGCCATCAGTGAAATTAACACTGAAGCTTTCTTT
CAISEINTEAFF
>TRBV4-1|TRBJ2-7|-|-
TGCGCCAGCAGCCAAGTTGGGGGCAGGCAGAAATACGAGCAGTACTTC
CASSQVGGRQKYEQYF
>TRBV5-1|TRBJ2-2|many|TRBD1
TGCGCCAGCAGCTTGGGCTGGACAGGGGATGTCGGGGAGCTGTTTTTT
CASSLGWTGDVGELFF
>TRBV30|TRBJ1-1|-|TRBD1
TGTGCCTGGAGTCCGATAGACAGGGTCGGCGCTGAAGCTTTCTTT
CAWSPIDRVGAEAFF
>TRBV25-1|TRBJ2-1|few|-
TGTGCCAGCAGTAAACAGGGAACCTACAATGAGCAGTTCTTC
CASSKQGTYNEQFF
>TRBV28|TRBJ2-7|few|-
TGTGCCAGCAGCATCAGAGTCTCCTACGAGCAGTACTTC
CASSIRVSYEQYF
>TRBV6-2/TRBV6-3|TRBJ2-7|-|TRBD2
TGTGCCAGCAGTCGACTAGCGGTAACCTACGAGCAGTACTTC
CASSRLAVTYEQYF
>TRBV6-6|TRBJ1-4|-|-
TGTGCCAGCAGGCGCGACACAGGGTTACATGAAAAACTGTTTTTT
CASRRDTGLHEKLFF
>TRBV28|TRBJ1-3|-|-
TGTGCCAGCAGTTTTGGACAGAGGGACTGGAATTTT
CASSFGQRDWNF
>TRBV5-1|TRBJ1-2|few|-
TGCGCCAGCAGCCAGATGGGCCAGGACGGTGGCTACACCTTC
CASSQMGQDGGYTF
>TRBV21-1|TRBJ1-4|few|-
TGTGCCAGCAGAATTACACGCGCAACTAATGAAAAACTGTTTTTT
CASRITRATNEKLFF
>TRBV5-1|TRBJ2-7|few|-
TGCGCCAGCAGCTTGGGAAGCAGGGGGGCGATGGTGTACTTC
CASSLGSRGAMVYF
>TRBV5-5|TRBJ2-5|once|TRBD1
TGTGCCAGCAGCTTGGCCTGGACAGGAGAGACCCAGTACTTC
CASSLAWTGETQYF
>TRBV20-1|TRBJ2-3|-|-
TGCAGTGCTAGAGACCCAACTGGAGGGAATACGCAGTATTTT
CSARDPTGGNTQYF
>TRBV11-2|TRBJ2-7|many|-
TGTGCCAGCAGCTCCCCCACGTCTACCATCTACGAGCAGTACTTC
CASSSPTSTIYEQYF
>TRBV5-4|TRBJ2-3|few|-
TGTGCCAGCAGCTCTCGGGACTTCCCAGATACGCAGTATTTT
CASSSRDFPDTQYF
>TRBV7-9|TRBJ2-5|many|-
TGTGCCAGCAGCGCGGGAGAGACCCAGTACTTC
CASSAGETQYF
>TRBV4-3|TRBJ1-5|-|TRBD1
TGCGCCAGCAGCCAAGATTTAGGGACAGGGAATCAGCCCCAGCATTTT
CASSQDLGTGNQPQHF
>TRBV7-9|TRBJ2-3|-|TRBD1
TGTGCCAGCAGCAGGGGCCTCTGGTTTCGGACAGGGGGCCCTGATACGCAGTATTTT
CASSRGLWFRTGGPDTQYF
>TRBV10-2|TRBJ2-3|-|TRBD2
TGCGCCAGCAGTGAGTCGGGGGGGACGCAGTATTTT
CASSESGGTQYF
>TRBV7-6|TRBJ1-1|-|TRBD1
TGTGCCAGCAGCTTCGGGAACAGGGGGGCGGACACTGAAGCTTTCTTT
CASSFGNRGADTEAFF
>TRBV3-1|TRBJ2-2|-|-
TGTGCCAGCAGCGATTTTTCAGGCACCGGGGAGCTGTTTTTT
CASSDFSGTGELFF
>TRBV12-3/TRBV12-4|TRBJ2-2|-|-
TGTGCCAGCAGTTTTCGTCTCACCTACACCGGGGAGCTGTTTTTT
CASSFRLTYTGELFF
>TRBV7-2|TRBJ2-4|few|-
TGTGCCAGCAGCTTACCAGCGAACAAAAACATTCAGTACTTC
CASSLPANKNIQYF
>TRBV3-1|TRBJ1-3|few|-
TGTGCCAGCAGCCCGCTGTTTTGGGAAAACACCATATATTTT
CASSPLFWENTIYF
>TRBV12-3/TRBV12-4|TRBJ1-1|few|-
TGTGCCAGCAGTTTTGTAGGGGTTGACACTGAAGCTTTCTTT
CASSFVGVDTEAFF
>TRBV12-3/TRBV12-4|TRBJ1-5|many|-
TGTGCCAGCAGTCCGGGAGGGGGGTATAGCAATCAGCCCCAGCATTTT
CASSPGGGYSNQPQHF
>TRBV30|TRBJ1-2|few|-
TGTGCCTGGACCCCGGGGGGTCGACCCTCCTATGGCTACACCTTC
CAWTPGGRPSYGYTF
>TRBV7-2|TRBJ2-3|few|-
TGTGCCAGCAGCTTAGGAACTACCAATAGGGGACAGCAGTATTTT
CASSLGTTNRGQQYF
>TRBV5-4|TRBJ2-2|many|-
TGTGCCAGCAGCTTTGGTTTCCCGAACACCGGGGAGCTGTTTTTT
CASSFGFPNTGELFF
>TRBV29-1|TRBJ1-1|-|-
TGCAGCGTTTACCGAGGTCGAAACACTGAAGCTTTCTTT
CSVYRGRNTEAFF
>TRBV7-2|TRBJ1-1|many|-
TGTGCCAGCAGCTTAGTGCGAGCGTCAGGGTCTGAAGCTTTCTTT
CASSLVRASGSEAFF
>TRBV5-1|TRBJ1-2|-|TRBD1
TGCGCCAGCAGCCCGCGAACAGGGGGCGGCTATGGCTACACCTTC
CASSPRTGGGYGYTF
>TRBV5-1|TRBJ1-1|many|-
TGCGCCAGCAGCGCCCGGGGGGCGATTTCTGAAGCTTTCTTT
CASSARGAISEAFF